This T cell receptor beta chain was identified during a study of technical replicates of blood from four donors (dated by TCRdb to about 2017). As to this clone: Its antigen is not yet known. Qualities for individual bases were not recorded, and no much larger clone is one base off.

Library generation was performed with the immunoSEQ multiplex PCR assay. The source is immuneACCESS, and TCRdb retained only in-frame sequences with V and J called. Part of the clones is not carried over; for the studies checked, unresolved V genes explain less than half of this, and the remainder is unexplained. The sample table lists under 95,000 clones, 91% of them with a count of one. Of the sample, 0.37% is held by the ten largest clones. The V end loses 2 bases and the J end loses 2 bases, and a stretch of 14 bases separates them. The CDR1 and CDR2 encoded by the germline V gene are KGHSH and LQKENI. The CDR3 numbers 16 residues from cysteine through phenylalanine. Just the 48-base CDR3 DNA is kept, in frame starting at base 1.

Sequencing used T cells isolated from PBMCs. This receptor was taken from a human donor in good health. Some clones in this sample may be carry-over from other donors' samples. The chain is assembled from TRBV18 and TRBJ2-3; the D gene is not confidently resolved. The DNA sequence reads TGTGCCAGCTCACCAACCTCACCCGGTGCCACAGATACGCAGTATTTT. Its protein is CASSPTSPGATDTQYF.